This is a list of T cell receptor beta chains from one sample in a study of Tregs in tolerant kidney transplant recipients. Assay: immunoSEQ multiplex PCR; the TCRdb copy retains only in-frame clones and omits some. The sample yields fewer than 80,000 clones, 85% to 90% seen once. This material consisted of CD4+ T cells from blood, taken before the transplant. The source is a human donor who received a combined kidney and bone marrow transplant. Both conserved end residues are part of each CDR3. D genes are given only for firm matches. Clone size is not always given. Where it is, it says once, few, many or a class for expanded clones.

J: TRBJ2-3; D: NA; size: NA; V: TRBV7-2; CDR3: CASTTSTDTQYF; DNA: TGTGCCAGCACCACTTCCACAGATACGCAGTATTTT
J: TRBJ2-5; D: TRBD2; size: NA; V: TRBV28; CDR3: CASSLGGRGQETQYF; DNA: TGTGCCAGCAGTCTGGGGGGGAGGGGCCAAGAGACCCAGTACTTC
J: TRBJ1-5; D: NA; size: NA; V: TRBV28; CDR3: CASSTPRSPSNQPQHF; DNA: TGTGCCAGCAGCACCCCCCGGTCACCTAGCAATCAGCCCCAGCATTTT
J: TRBJ2-1; D: NA; size: NA; V: TRBV19; CDR3: CASSIGRTSNGEQFF; DNA: TGTGCCAGTAGTATAGGTCGGACTTCCAACGGGGAGCAGTTCTTC
J: TRBJ2-7; D: TRBD1; size: once; V: TRBV30; CDR3: CAWRPGQGTYEQYF; DNA: TGTGCCTGGAGACCGGGACAGGGGACCTACGAGCAGTACTTC
J: TRBJ2-7; D: NA; size: few; V: TRBV5-1; CDR3: CASSLAQFYEQYF; DNA: TGCGCCAGCAGCTTGGCCCAGTTCTACGAGCAGTACTTC
J: TRBJ1-5; D: TRBD1; size: NA; V: TRBV10-3; CDR3: CAISATGGGSNQPQHF; DNA: TGTGCCATCAGTGCGACAGGGGGCGGCAGCAATCAGCCCCAGCATTTT
J: TRBJ2-2; D: NA; size: once; V: TRBV6-4; CDR3: CASSGQSTGELFF; DNA: TGTGCCAGCAGTGGACAGTCCACCGGGGAGCTGTTTTTT
J: TRBJ1-2; D: NA; size: NA; V: TRBV30; CDR3: CAWMPGLPYGYTF; DNA: TGTGCCTGGATGCCAGGGCTCCCCTATGGCTACACCTTC
J: TRBJ2-1; D: TRBD1; size: NA; V: TRBV28; CDR3: CASTRTGPYNEQFF; DNA: TGTGCCAGCACCCGGACAGGTCCATACAATGAGCAGTTCTTC
J: TRBJ2-7; D: NA; size: NA; V: TRBV7-2; CDR3: CASSLGGSLSSYEQYF; DNA: TGTGCCAGCAGCTTAGGAGGTTCTCTTAGCTCCTACGAGCAGTACTTC
J: TRBJ2-5; D: TRBD2; size: NA; V: TRBV29-1; CDR3: CSVAGAGAEETQYF; DNA: TGCAGCGTCGCTGGAGCGGGAGCCGAAGAGACCCAGTACTTC
J: TRBJ2-3; D: NA; size: NA; V: TRBV2; CDR3: CASSSSRSLTDTQYF; DNA: TGTGCCAGCAGTTCCTCTAGAAGTCTCACAGATACGCAGTATTTT
J: TRBJ2-1; D: NA; size: NA; V: TRBV4-1; CDR3: CASSQNRIQGVAVSYNEQFF; DNA: TGCGCCAGCAGCCAGAACAGGATTCAGGGGGTAGCGGTCTCCTACAATGAGCAGTTCTTC
J: TRBJ1-2; D: NA; size: NA; V: TRBV28; CDR3: CASSPSSYGYTF; DNA: TGTGCCAGCAGTCCTAGCAGCTATGGCTACACCTTC
J: TRBJ2-2; D: TRBD1; size: NA; V: TRBV30; CDR3: CAWDRVHTGELFF; DNA: TGTGCCTGGGACAGGGTTCACACCGGGGAGCTGTTTTTT
J: TRBJ2-1; D: TRBD2; size: NA; V: TRBV2; CDR3: CASSGTSGRAEENEQFF; DNA: TGTGCCAGCAGCGGGACTAGCGGGAGGGCCGAGGAAAATGAGCAGTTCTTC
J: TRBJ2-2; D: TRBD2; size: NA; V: TRBV9; CDR3: CASSVGEGSRAYTGELFF; DNA: TGTGCCAGCAGCGTGGGGGAGGGTTCGAGGGCTTACACCGGGGAGCTGTTTTTT
J: TRBJ2-1; D: TRBD2; size: NA; V: TRBV7-9; CDR3: CASSPSVGTSGREQFF; DNA: TGTGCCAGCAGCCCCTCGGTCGGGACTAGCGGGAGAGAGCAGTTCTTC
J: TRBJ2-2; D: TRBD1; size: NA; V: TRBV7-3; CDR3: CASRQGASTGELFF; DNA: TGTGCCAGCCGACAGGGGGCGAGCACCGGGGAGCTGTTTTTT
J: TRBJ1-2; D: NA; size: once; V: TRBV7-2; CDR3: CASSFAGTESGYTF; DNA: TGTGCCAGCAGCTTCGCGGGCACAGAGAGTGGCTACACCTTC
J: TRBJ1-4; D: NA; size: NA; V: TRBV5-6; CDR3: CASSLAGTNEKLFF; DNA: TGTGCCAGCAGCTTGGCAGGAACTAATGAAAAACTGTTTTTT
J: TRBJ2-3; D: NA; size: NA; V: TRBV30; CDR3: CAWSLLVNTQYF; DNA: TGTGCCTGGAGTCTACTAGTAAATACGCAGTATTTT
J: TRBJ2-5; D: TRBD2; size: once; V: TRBV7-3; CDR3: CASSPGTSGEETQYF; DNA: TGTGCCAGCAGCCCGGGGACTAGCGGTGAAGAGACCCAGTACTTC
J: TRBJ1-2; D: TRBD1; size: NA; V: TRBV28; CDR3: CASSSTGDYGYTF; DNA: TGTGCCAGCAGTTCAACAGGGGACTATGGCTACACCTTC
J: TRBJ2-1; D: TRBD2; size: NA; V: TRBV11-2; CDR3: CASRGLAGGVGNEQFF; DNA: TGTGCCAGCAGAGGGCTAGCGGGAGGCGTCGGGAATGAGCAGTTCTTC
J: TRBJ1-5; D: NA; size: NA; V: TRBV19; CDR3: CASRKDSGVFDQPQHF; DNA: TGTGCCAGTAGGAAGGACAGCGGAGTTTTCGATCAGCCCCAGCATTTT
J: TRBJ2-3; D: NA; size: NA; V: TRBV18; CDR3: CASSPGETDTQYF; DNA: TGTGCCAGCTCACCAGGGGAGACAGATACGCAGTATTTT
J: TRBJ1-1; D: TRBD1; size: NA; V: TRBV28; CDR3: CASSYEASLRGFGNTEAFF; DNA: TGTGCCAGCAGTTACGAAGCCTCACTCAGGGGGTTTGGGAACACTGAAGCTTTCTTT
J: TRBJ2-1; D: TRBD2; size: NA; V: TRBV27; CDR3: CASSLTGTSGSSEQFF; DNA: TGTGCCAGCAGTCTCACCGGGACTAGCGGGAGTAGCGAGCAGTTCTTC
J: TRBJ1-5; D: TRBD1; size: once; V: TRBV6-6; CDR3: CASSYRQGRNQPQHF; DNA: TGTGCCAGCAGTTACAGACAGGGTCGCAATCAGCCCCAGCATTTT
J: TRBJ2-7; D: NA; size: NA; V: TRBV19; CDR3: CASSAGSFYEQYF; DNA: TGTGCCAGTAGTGCGGGGTCGTTTTACGAGCAGTACTTC
J: TRBJ2-1; D: TRBD2; size: NA; V: TRBV27; CDR3: CASSSSGRQFF; DNA: TGTGCCAGCAGTTCTAGCGGGCGGCAGTTCTTC
J: TRBJ2-1; D: NA; size: NA; V: TRBV28; CDR3: CASSIRVNEQFF; DNA: TGTGCCAGCAGTATTAGAGTTAATGAGCAGTTCTTC
J: TRBJ2-1; D: NA; size: NA; V: TRBV29-1; CDR3: CSVAPAVIRNEQFF; DNA: TGCAGCGTTGCGCCTGCGGTAATACGGAATGAGCAGTTCTTC
J: TRBJ2-2; D: NA; size: NA; V: TRBV4-2; CDR3: CASSQDKIGELFF; DNA: TGTGCCAGCAGCCAAGATAAAATCGGGGAGCTGTTTTTT
J: TRBJ2-3; D: TRBD2; size: NA; V: TRBV5-6; CDR3: CASSYYQGEGWSTDTQYF; DNA: TGTGCCAGCAGCTATTATCAAGGGGAGGGATGGAGCACAGATACGCAGTATTTT
J: TRBJ2-2; D: NA; size: NA; V: TRBV19; CDR3: CASSMGRGVTGELFF; DNA: TGTGCCAGTAGTATGGGGCGGGGAGTCACCGGGGAGCTGTTTTTT
J: TRBJ2-2; D: NA; size: NA; V: TRBV28; CDR3: CATRPGGLNTGELFF; DNA: TGTGCCACCAGACCAGGTGGACTGAACACCGGGGAGCTGTTTTTT
J: TRBJ2-7; D: NA; size: NA; V: TRBV25-1; CDR3: CASSDAYRDGSYEQYF; DNA: TGTGCCAGCAGTGATGCATACAGGGACGGCTCCTACGAGCAGTACTTC
J: TRBJ1-5; D: NA; size: NA; V: TRBV28; CDR3: CASSLGTISNQPQHF; DNA: TGTGCCAGCAGTTTAGGCACTATTAGCAATCAGCCCCAGCATTTT
J: TRBJ2-3; D: NA; size: NA; V: TRBV9; CDR3: CASSVGSYTDTQYF; DNA: TGTGCCAGCAGCGTGGGCTCCTACACAGATACGCAGTATTTT
J: TRBJ1-4; D: NA; size: NA; V: TRBV7-9; CDR3: CASSQDEKLFF; DNA: TGTGCCAGCAGCCAGGATGAAAAACTGTTTTTT
J: TRBJ2-7; D: TRBD2; size: NA; V: TRBV5-4; CDR3: CASSYGTSGGFYEQYF; DNA: TGTGCCAGCAGCTACGGGACTAGCGGGGGGTTCTACGAGCAGTACTTC
J: TRBJ2-3; D: TRBD1; size: NA; V: TRBV5-5; CDR3: CASSPMGTGGGQPTDTQYF; DNA: TGTGCCAGCAGCCCGATGGGGACAGGGGGTGGACAGCCGACAGATACGCAGTATTTT
J: TRBJ2-5; D: TRBD2; size: once; V: TRBV5-4; CDR3: CASSLRGGGPQETQYF; DNA: TGTGCCAGCAGCTTGCGGGGGGGAGGGCCCCAAGAGACCCAGTACTTC
J: TRBJ2-1; D: TRBD1; size: NA; V: TRBV28; CDR3: CASSLIQGAAEQFF; DNA: TGTGCCAGCAGTTTAATCCAGGGGGCTGCTGAGCAGTTCTTC
J: TRBJ2-7; D: TRBD2; size: NA; V: TRBV28; CDR3: CASTRTLRGTYEQYF; DNA: TGTGCCAGCACCCGGACTTTGCGGGGGACCTACGAGCAGTACTTC